The present T cell receptor (beta chain) was sequenced within a study of shared clonotypes between healthy human individuals. Per germline, CDR1 MDHEN and CDR2 SYDVKM. This CDR3 has 15 amino acids. Trimming shortened V by 3 bases and J by 3 bases, and 15 bases separated the two germline ends. This clone is a singleton in its sample. Sequencing was performed with immunoSEQ multiplex PCR; in TCRdb, only in-frame clones are kept and a portion is missing. The table shows more than 2,000,000 clones, with more than 90% occurring only once. Sequencing used naive CD4+ T cells sorted from blood. Stated subset: CD45RA+ positively selected. The TCR originated in a man aged 18 to 30 in good health. This rearrangement joins TRBV28 to TRBJ2-7; D is uncertain. The CDR3: CASSLGGLPLYEQYF. The CDR3 nucleotides are TGTGCCAGCAGTTTGGGCGGTCTACCCCTCTACGAGCAGTACTTC.